This T cell receptor (beta chain) stems from a study of T-cell memory formation after mild COVID-19 (dated by TCRdb to the early 2020s). Looking at the study overall: Most TCR sequence clusters were specific to one of the two donors. Two young, previously healthy adult volunteers made up the cohort, one male and one female. Longitudinal TCRalpha and TCRbeta repertoire sequencing tracked T-cell clones expanding and contracting after mild COVID-19 in two donors.

The junction shows trimming of 5 bases on V and 2 bases on J, plus 13 bases between the germline ends. The CDR3 spans 14 residues, from the cysteine through the phenylalanine. Only CDR3 DNA remains: 42 bases, in frame from the first base. Taken from the germline V gene, the CDR1 and CDR2 loops are SGHRS and YFSETQ. The investigation overall reported the following: The study covered only two mild cases, and larger cohorts including severe cases with pre-infection samples were considered necessary. Balanced CD4/CD8 phenotypes were observed for clones contracting from day 15 to 85, whereas a bias towards CD4+ was observed for a second wave of clones expanding from day 15 to 37. The second-wave clones that peaked on day 37 were not confirmed to be SARS-CoV-2 specific. Contracting CD4+ clones appeared mostly in the CM and EM memory subsets, whereas CD8+ clones were enriched in EMRA. Some responding clones were detected in pre-infection memory, which suggested that pre-existing cross-reactive memory T cells had joined the SARS-CoV-2 response.

Sequencing relied on an Illumina NovaSeq 6000. Using 5'RACE with constant-segment primers, TCRalpha and TCRbeta cDNA libraries were constructed, with sample barcodes and unique molecular identifiers added in the process. RNA was extracted from every sample with Trizol reagent. The libraries were amplified in two PCR steps, and the second step added a second sample barcode and Illumina TruSeq adapters. Libraries were sequenced on an Illumina NovaSeq with 2 x 150 bp paired-end reads. In the original analysis: With migec v1.2.7, reads were demultiplexed and then collapsed into UMI-guided consensus sequences. Using mixcr v2.1.11, UMI consensuses were aligned to TRA and TRB V and J templates and then assembled into clonotypes. A clonotype was counted as expanded or contracted only if both edgeR and NoisET called the change significant, with noise models trained on biological replicates. For edgeR calls, a false discovery rate-adjusted p below 0.01 and a log2 fold-change threshold of 1 were applied. As an exploratory analysis of dynamics, max-normalized trajectories of the 1000 most abundant clonotypes were examined by PCA with hierarchical clustering. Each responding clone was given a CD4 or CD8 phenotype based on the CD4+ and CD8+ repertoires, which had been sequenced separately. Through fastp at Q25 and MiXCR, TCRdb rebuilt clones from the public reads, retaining in-frame beta chains. Rows with one shared CDR3 protein collapse into an entry with the most common genes and DNA. These V and J calls derive from TCRdb rather than the authors' analysis. Across this sample there are more than 150,000 distinct CDR3 sequences, with roughly 18% seen only once. The top ten clonotypes cover roughly 4.3% of the sample.

Remarks on this clonotype: No antigen is known for it. No quality values exist for individual bases; no much larger clone is one base distant.

PBMCs were isolated by Ficoll-Paque density gradient centrifugation. Material: PBMCs or a T cell subset sorted from them (not recorded which). The chain employs TRBV5-1 and TRBJ1-2, with an unclear D gene assignment. This receptor was taken from a man aged 18-30 years who had mild COVID-19 (a few samples of this study predate the infection). The sample titles of this study are shuffled in the database, so cell type and time point are left out; the donor was told from shared clones. Read as DNA, the sequence is TGCGCCAGCAGAGGTGGCAGAAACAACTATGGCTACACCTTC. It specifies CASRGGRNNYGYTF.